A single sample gave rise to the 27 T cell receptor beta chains below, sequenced in a study of blood T cells in healthy people across ages. Then a second PCR, running roughly 7 to 11 cycles, was carried out with a sample-barcoded 5' primer and a J-beta primer mix. From the 5' RACE reads, TCRdb called clonotypes with MiXCR, one entry per CDR3 protein. The sample consists of around 940,000 distinct CDR3 sequences, roughly half of them appearing once. Sequencing was done on a sample of blood. The source is a woman between 55 and 75 years old in good health.

The V call is TRBV2, the J call TRBJ2-1; 13 bases line up with TRBD2. CDR3 length: 14 residues. The germline V gene has CDR1 SNHLY and CDR2 FYNNEI. The V gene end was trimmed by 10 bases and the J gene end by 5 bases; junction bases not matched to a gene: 5. The CDR3 DNA reads as TGTGCCACCAGACTAGCGGGAGGCCACAATGAGCAGTTCTTC. The encoded protein is CATRLAGGHNEQFF.

The chain employs TRBV27 and TRBJ2-3; D is possibly TRBD1 (6 bases). Germline V CDR1 and CDR2: MNHEY, SMNVEV (reference sequence). V lost 5 bases to trimming and J lost 2 bases, with 17 bases between them. The CDR3 is 16 amino acids. The CDR3 DNA follows: TGTGCCAGCAGTCCCAATTTGGGGGCGCACACAGATACGCAGTATTTT. Translated: CASSPNLGAHTDTQYF.

The chain employs TRBV29-1 and TRBJ2-2; 7 nucleotides agree with TRBD1. This CDR3 contains 13 residues. Germline lookup yields CDR1 SQVTM and CDR2 ANQGSEA. The junction had 2 bases not matched to a gene; V was cut back by 4 bases and J by 3 bases. CDR3 nucleotides: TGCAGCGTTGGGACAGGATACACCGGGGAGCTGTTTTTT. This encodes CSVGTGYTGELFF.

This clonotype has more than one count but fewer than ten. This chain joins TRBV7-2 and TRBJ1-5, with D perhaps matching TRBD1 (5 bases). CDR1 and CDR2 (germline): SGHTA, FQGNSA. Trimming took 4 bases from V and 5 from J, leaving 9 bases between them. The CDR3 has 13 residues. CDR3 region: CASSSGNYQPQHF. The CDR3, as DNA: TGTGCCAGCAGCTCAGGGAATTATCAGCCCCAGCATTTT.

V is TRBV20-1 and J is TRBJ2-1, with D possibly matching TRBD2 (6 bases). Trimming cost V 6 bases and J 1 base, with 13 bases left between them. The CDR3 is 14 residues long. Germline lookup yields CDR1 DFQATT and CDR2 SNEGSKA (reference sequence). The CDR3, as DNA: TGCAGTGCCCCACGGGCGGGGTCCTACAATGAGCAGTTCTTC. Protein product: CSAPRAGSYNEQFF.

V gene TRBV5-1 combines with J gene TRBJ2-5, with a possible D match to TRBD1 (5 bases). The CDR3 has 14 amino acids. The ends were cut back, 9 bases at V and 2 bases at J, with 17 bases in the middle. CDR1 SGHRS and CDR2 YFSETQ come from the germline V gene. The CDR3 region is CANSNTGIQETQYF. In DNA form, the CDR3 reads TGCGCCAACAGTAATACAGGAATACAAGAGACCCAGTACTTC.

This clonotype came up a few times. V usage is TRBV10-3 and J usage is TRBJ2-5, with 8 bases fitting TRBD1. The last part of the DNA fits TRBJ2-7 better; the J call may be wrong. The CDR3 loop spans 15 amino acids. Germline CDR1 is ENHRY and CDR2 is SYGVKD. The CDR3 nucleotides read TGTGCCATCAGTGACTGGGCAGGGGGCACCTACGAGCAGTACTTC. It translates to CAISDWAGGTYEQYF.

This clonotype was counted between two and nine times. V is TRBV7-7 and J is TRBJ2-1; a weak D match, TRBD1 (6 bases). The CDR3 has 13 amino acids. Germline values: CDR1 SSHAT, CDR2 FNYEAQ (reference sequence). V was clipped by 6 bases and J by 8 bases, with 14 bases between them. CDR3 protein: CASSLQGSDEQFF. DNA of the CDR3: TGTGCCAGCAGTTTACAGGGAAGCGATGAGCAGTTCTTC.

The V call is TRBV6-5, the J call TRBJ2-7; D gene ambiguous. CDR3 length: 16 amino acids. CDR1 and CDR2 from the germline V gene are MNHEY and SVGAGI. The V and J ends lost 10 bases and 0 bases respectively, with 22 bases between them. DNA of the CDR3: TGTGCCACAAAAAGACAAGAAGTTCAGAGCTCCTACGAGCAGTACTTC. It is translated as CATKRQEVQSSYEQYF.

On this clonotype itself: A read error may be the cause here, since a much bigger clone is one base away. The chain carries TRBV2 and TRBJ2-3; D uncertain. Germline V CDR1 and CDR2: SNHLY, FYNNEI. The CDR3 covers 13 residues. Deletions cut 8 bases from V and 4 bases from J, with 13 bases between. The CDR3 nucleotides read TGTGCCAGCCGGTTGGCAGAAGCAGATACGCAGTATTTT. Its protein is CASRLAEADTQYF.

The chain links TRBV4-1 to TRBJ2-7, with D perhaps TRBD2 (6 bases). This CDR3 is 15 amino acids long. Between the trimmed V and J ends, which lost 2 bases and 0 bases, there was a span of 11 bases. Looked up from germline, CDR1 is MGHRA and CDR2 is YSYEKL. As DNA, the CDR3 is TGCGCCAGCAGCCAAAATAGCGGAAGCTCCTACGAGCAGTACTTC. Its protein product is CASSQNSGSSYEQYF.

The rearrangement joins TRBV27 to TRBJ2-4, with 9 bases fitting TRBD2. The assigned J gene may be wrong: the sequence end matches TRBJ2-7 better. The CDR3 has 17 residues. CDR1 and CDR2 (germline): MNHEY, SMNVEV (reference sequence). The CDR3 nucleotides are TGTGCCAGCAGTTTTATAGCGGGGGACTCGCCCTCCTACGAGCAGTACTTC. Translating it yields CASSFIAGDSPSYEQYF.

This clonotype appeared once. This chain joins TRBV3-1 and TRBJ1-2; D unresolved. This CDR3 region has 13 residues. Germline CDR1 and CDR2: LGHDT and YNNKEL (reference sequence). V gave up 6 bases and J gave up 8 bases, with 16 bases separating them. The CDR3 loop reads CASSPRISIGYTF. Written as DNA, the CDR3 is TGTGCCAGCAGTCCAAGGATCAGCATCGGCTACACCTTC.

This clonotype was observed a few times. This chain joins TRBV9 and TRBJ2-5; 7 bases agree with TRBD2. The V and J ends lost 4 bases and 4 bases, in that order; junction bases with no gene match: 4. The CDR3 length is 13 residues. CDR1 is SGDLS and CDR2 is YYNGEE in the germline V gene. CDR3 sequence (DNA): TGTGCCAGCAGCCGAGGACTAGGAGAGACCCAGTACTTC. Translating it yields CASSRGLGETQYF.

The V and J genes are TRBV5-1 and TRBJ2-1; a weak D match, TRBD2 (5 bases). CDR3 size: 14 residues. Germline CDR1 is SGHRS and CDR2 is YFSETQ. V lost 7 bases, J lost 0 bases, and 11 bases lay in between. The DNA for the CDR3 is TGCGCCAGCCAAATAGGAGGCTCCTACAATGAGCAGTTCTTC. This translates into CASQIGGSYNEQFF.

Written as DNA, the CDR3 is TGCAGTGCCCCGACCCTAGAGACCTACAATGAGCAGTACTTC. As protein: CSAPTLETYNEQYF. This chain joins TRBV20-1 and TRBJ2-1, with D unresolved. TRBJ2-7 explains the end of the DNA better; the J call may be wrong. The CDR3 sequence is 14 residues long. Germline assignment: CDR1 DFQATT and CDR2 SNEGSKA (reference sequence).

This chain connects TRBV3-1 to TRBJ2-4, with unresolved D. TRBJ2-7 matches the DNA end more closely, so the J call is doubtful. Germline V gives CDR1 LGHDT, CDR2 YNNKEL (reference sequence). This CDR3 is 14 amino acids long. The CDR3 loop reads CASSPATLWGEQYF. Written as DNA, the CDR3 is TGTGCCAGCAGCCCCGCCACCCTGTGGGGCGAGCAGTACTTC.

The J gene is TRBJ1-6, the V gene TRBV20-1; TRBD1 aligns across 8 bases. CDR1 and CDR2 from the germline V gene are DFQATT and SNEGSKA (reference sequence). The CDR3 sequence is 14 residues long. After removal of 8 bases from V and 9 bases from J, the junction contained 12 bases not matched to a gene. For the CDR3, the DNA is TGCAGTACTCTCCAGGGGGCAAAAGGTTCACCCCTCCACTTT. Its protein is CSTLQGAKGSPLHF.

The CDR3 loop reads CSAEGGLDEQYF. The CDR3 region has the DNA TGCAGTGCTGAAGGAGGGCTGGACGAGCAGTACTTC. This rearrangement joins TRBV20-1 to TRBJ2-7; tentative D call: TRBD2 (6 bases). Looked up from germline, CDR1 is DFQATT and CDR2 is SNEGSKA (reference sequence). Trimming took 5 bases from V and 5 from J, leaving 13 bases between them. This CDR3 contains 12 residues.

The table lists this clonotype with a few counts. This chain uses TRBV20-1 with TRBJ1-4; no firm D call. Germline CDR1 and CDR2: DFQATT and SNEGSKA (reference sequence). This CDR3 contains 11 residues. V was cut by 5 bases and J by 7 bases, with 8 bases left in between. The CDR3 sequence: CSARTFEKLFF. The CDR3 nucleotides read TGCAGTGCTCGGACCTTTGAAAAACTGTTTTTT.

The genes are TRBV7-9 and TRBJ2-4; D is unclear. TRBJ2-7 explains the end of the DNA better; the J call may be wrong. This CDR3 has 15 amino acids. The V gene's germline CDR1 is SEHNR and CDR2 FQNEAQ (reference sequence). The CDR3 nucleotides read TGTGCCAGCAGCTTAGCTACCCTAACGACGGGCGAGCAGTACTTC. Protein product: CASSLATLTTGEQYF.

The chain carries TRBV20-1 and TRBJ2-3; D unclear. This CDR3 is 14 amino acids long. Germline-derived CDR1 and CDR2 are DFQATT and SNEGSKA (reference sequence). The V end lost 2 bases, the J end lost 2 bases, and 11 bases lay between the germline ends. The CDR3 loop is CSARSKPLTDTQYF. The CDR3 DNA reads TGCAGTGCTAGATCCAAGCCCCTCACAGATACGCAGTATTTT.

In its sample, this clonotype was seen a few times. The chain uses TRBV29-1 and TRBJ2-1, with 14 bases aligning to TRBD2. The CDR3 is 16 residues long. V dropped 0 bases and J dropped 9; count of bases not matched to a gene: 7. Germline CDR1 reads SQVTM; CDR2 reads ANQGSEA. As DNA, the CDR3 is TGCAGCGTTGAAGATCGGGGGACTAGCGGGAGAGGTGAGCAGTTCTTC. Translating gives CSVEDRGTSGRGEQFF.

V and J are TRBV9 and TRBJ2-5, with TRBD1 matching 8 bases. This CDR3 has 14 residues. Germline V gene data show CDR1 as SGDLS and CDR2 as YYNGEE. V shed 0 bases and J 3 bases; nucleotides not matched to a gene: 1. CDR3 nucleotides: TGTGCCAGCAGCGTAGAGGGACAGGAAGAGACCCAGTACTTC. It yields the protein CASSVEGQEETQYF. The variable domain in full, completed from reference TRBV9 and TRBJ2-5, reads DSGVTQTPKHLITATGQRVTLRCSPRSGDLSVYWYQQSLDQGLQFLIQYYNGEERAKGNILERFSAQQFPDLHSELNLSSLELGDSALYFCASSVEGQEETQYFGPGTRLLVL.

The rearrangement joins TRBV12-3 or TRBV12-4 to TRBJ2-4; TRBD2 might be the D (5 bases). The CDR3 consists of 18 residues. V shed 2 bases and J shed 13 bases, with 30 bases lying between them. CDR3 DNA sequence: TGTGCCAGCAGTTTAAGGGAGTCTCGGGCCGGGCCAGGTAATGAGCAGTACTTC. It is translated as CASSLRESRAGPGNEQYF.

The chain combines TRBV6-6 with TRBJ2-1; D remains unclear. Germline CDR1 and CDR2: MNHNY and SVGAGI (reference sequence). V lost 0 bases and J 8 bases, leaving 5 bases between the germline ends. The CDR3 is 12 amino acids. CDR3 loop: CASSYSKHEQFF. For the CDR3, the DNA is TGTGCCAGCAGTTACTCGAAGCATGAGCAGTTCTTC.

V is TRBV2 and J is TRBJ2-1; D tentatively fits TRBD1 or TRBD2 (5 bases each). TRBJ2-7 matches the DNA end more closely, so the J call is doubtful. The germline CDR1 and CDR2 sequences are SNHLY and FYNNEI. The length of the CDR3 is 15 residues. CDR3 coding DNA: TGTGCCAGCAGTGTACCCCTAGGGGCGGGCTACGAGCAGTACTTC. Protein product: CASSVPLGAGYEQYF.